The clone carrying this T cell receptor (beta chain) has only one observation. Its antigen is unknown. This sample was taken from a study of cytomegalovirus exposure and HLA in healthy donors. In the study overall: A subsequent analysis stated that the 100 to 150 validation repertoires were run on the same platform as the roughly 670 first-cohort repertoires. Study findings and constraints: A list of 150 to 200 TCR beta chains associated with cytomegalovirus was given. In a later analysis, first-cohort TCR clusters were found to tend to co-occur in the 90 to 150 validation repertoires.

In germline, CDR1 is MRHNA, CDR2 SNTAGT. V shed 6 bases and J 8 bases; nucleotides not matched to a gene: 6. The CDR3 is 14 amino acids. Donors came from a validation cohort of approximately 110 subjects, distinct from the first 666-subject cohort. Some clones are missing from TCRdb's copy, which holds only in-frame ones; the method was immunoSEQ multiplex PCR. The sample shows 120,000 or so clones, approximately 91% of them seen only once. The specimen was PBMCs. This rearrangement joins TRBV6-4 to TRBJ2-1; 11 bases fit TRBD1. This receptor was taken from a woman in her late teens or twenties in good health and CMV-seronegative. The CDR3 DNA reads TGTGCCAGCAGCCACGGGACAGGGGGGTATGAGCAGTTCTTC. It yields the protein CASSHGTGGYEQFF.